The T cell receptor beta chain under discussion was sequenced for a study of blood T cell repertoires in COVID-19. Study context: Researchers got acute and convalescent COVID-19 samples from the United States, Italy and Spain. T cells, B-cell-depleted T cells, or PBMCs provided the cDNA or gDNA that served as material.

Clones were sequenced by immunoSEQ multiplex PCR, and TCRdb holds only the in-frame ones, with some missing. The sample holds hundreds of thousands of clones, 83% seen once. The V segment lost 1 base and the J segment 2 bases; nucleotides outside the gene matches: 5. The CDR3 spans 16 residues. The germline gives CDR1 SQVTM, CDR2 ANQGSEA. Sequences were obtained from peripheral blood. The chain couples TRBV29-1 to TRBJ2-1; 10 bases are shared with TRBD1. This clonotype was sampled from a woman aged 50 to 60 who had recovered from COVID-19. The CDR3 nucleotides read TGCAGCGTTGAAGGGAGGGACAGGGGCCCCTACAATGAGCAGTTCTTC. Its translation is CSVEGRDRGPYNEQFF.